These T cell receptor beta chains were read from a single sample in a study of lymphopenia after photon versus proton radiotherapy. The protocol was immunoSEQ multiplex PCR, while the TCRdb copy is restricted to in-frame clones and leaves out a portion. The sample holds around 55,000 clones; approximately 88% are singletons and the top ten take around 2.2%. Sequences were derived from peripheral blood, sampled from a patient treated with proton-based radiotherapy. Receptors originate from a man between 60 and 70 years old with pancreatic cancer. The CDR3 runs from the conserved cysteine through the conserved F or W. A row's size may be missing; if present it is once, few, many or a size class.

NA TRBJ1-1 TRBV29-1 CSVVADTEAFF
NA TRBJ1-2 TRBV2 CASTRQNYGYTF
NA TRBJ2-7 TRBV6-5 CASRDRVYGAYEQYF
NA TRBJ2-5 TRBV4-1 CASSQLRSETQYF
NA TRBJ2-3 TRBV9 CASSVEGGRSDTQYF
NA TRBJ1-2 TRBV7-2 CASSLFEGAGNYGYTF
NA TRBJ2-3 TRBV7-9 CASSPAGTRNTDTQYF
NA TRBJ1-5 TRBV5-8 CASSLGGGDGQPQHF
few TRBJ1-1 TRBV30 CAWRPPAGDAFF
NA TRBJ1-1 TRBV30 CAWRRQNMANTEAFF
few TRBJ2-7 TRBV30 CAWSGVSSYEQYF
NA TRBJ2-5 TRBV30 CAWSVLDQETQYF
NA TRBJ1-4 TRBV5-1 CASTGTPGEKLFF
NA TRBJ2-3 TRBV5-1 CASSPGLAGGVDTQYF
NA TRBJ1-3 TRBV9 CASSATPTGDSGNTIYF
NA TRBJ2-1 TRBV5-6 CASTTLQGSYNEQFF
once TRBJ2-7 TRBV5-5 CASSLSGQGYEQYF
NA TRBJ2-7 TRBV19 CASSISRWRGSYEQYF
few TRBJ2-7 TRBV4-2 CASSQERQGPYEQYF
NA TRBJ1-2 TRBV11-3 CASSFGTGQGIPNYGYTF
NA TRBJ2-1 TRBV28 CASSFSGYNSNEQFF
NA TRBJ1-5 TRBV6-6 CASRLSVGQPQHF
NA TRBJ2-1 TRBV7-2 CASSFSGTSEYNEQFF